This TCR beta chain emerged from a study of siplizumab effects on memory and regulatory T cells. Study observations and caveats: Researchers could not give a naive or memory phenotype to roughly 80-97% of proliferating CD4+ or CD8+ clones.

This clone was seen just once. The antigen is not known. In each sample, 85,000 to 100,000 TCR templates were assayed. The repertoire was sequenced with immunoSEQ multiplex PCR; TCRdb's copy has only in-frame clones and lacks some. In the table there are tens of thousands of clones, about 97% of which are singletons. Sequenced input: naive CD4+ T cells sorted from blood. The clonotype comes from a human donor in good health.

Here the CDR3 DNA reads TGTGCCAGCAGTGTCCAGGGAAGTCAGCCCCAGCATTTT. It is translated as CASSVQGSQPQHF. V and J are TRBV6-1 and TRBJ1-5, with TRBD1 as a possible D gene (5 bases). V dropped 4 bases and J dropped 6 bases, with 10 bases sitting between them. This CDR3 region has 13 residues. Germline lookup yields CDR1 MNHNS and CDR2 SASEGT.